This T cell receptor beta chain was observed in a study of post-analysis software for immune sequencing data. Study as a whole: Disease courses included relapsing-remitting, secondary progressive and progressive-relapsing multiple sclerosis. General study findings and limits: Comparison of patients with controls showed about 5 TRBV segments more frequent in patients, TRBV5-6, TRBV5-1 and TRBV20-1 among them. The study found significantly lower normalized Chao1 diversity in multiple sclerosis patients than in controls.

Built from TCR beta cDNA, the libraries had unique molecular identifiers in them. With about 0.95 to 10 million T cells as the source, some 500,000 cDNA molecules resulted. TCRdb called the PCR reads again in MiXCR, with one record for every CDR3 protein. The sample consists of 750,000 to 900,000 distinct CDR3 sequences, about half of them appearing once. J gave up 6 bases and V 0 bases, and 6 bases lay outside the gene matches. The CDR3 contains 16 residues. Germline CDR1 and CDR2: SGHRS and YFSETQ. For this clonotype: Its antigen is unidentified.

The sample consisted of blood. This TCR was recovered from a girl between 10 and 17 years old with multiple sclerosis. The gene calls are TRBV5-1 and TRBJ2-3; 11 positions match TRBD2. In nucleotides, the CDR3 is TGCGCCAGCAGCTTGGTGCTAGCGGGAGGATCCGATACGCAGTATTTT. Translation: CASSLVLAGGSDTQYF.